This T cell receptor beta chain was recovered during a study of control samples from healthy donors and cancer patients. V lost 6 bases and J lost 2, with 11 bases in between. From germline, CDR1 is LNHDA and CDR2 SQIVND (reference sequence). This CDR3 is built from 13 residues. Produced via immunoSEQ multiplex PCR; TCRdb's table is partial and in-frame only. Among about 110,000 clones listed, about nine tenths were seen once. The TCR sequence derives from a human donor in good health. The donor label of this sample is uncertain. The sequenced sample was blood. The chain couples TRBV19 to TRBJ2-7, with D perhaps TRBD1 (6 bases). CDR3 bases: TGTGCCAGTAGCGACAGGATTACCTACGAGCAGTACTTC. It is translated as CASSDRITYEQYF.